A single sample gave rise to the 23 T cell receptor beta chains below, sequenced in a study of PD-1 blockade in mismatch repair-deficient tumors. Profiling relied on immunoSEQ multiplex PCR, and the TCRdb table lists in-frame clones only, not all of them. The sample has 20,000 to 30,000 clones, 65% to 85% seen once. The sample here was PBMCs, taken before pembrolizumab treatment. The receptors originated from an adult with mismatch repair-deficient cancer.

This clone has a single count. The chain links TRBV5-1 to TRBJ1-5; D gene uncertain. Germline CDR1 reads SGHRS; CDR2 reads YFSETQ. Trimming took 5 bases from V and 4 from J, leaving 4 bases between them. This CDR3 is built from 11 residues. CDR3 bases: TGCGCCAGCAGTCGTAATCAGCCCCAGCATTTT. Protein product: CASSRNQPQHF.

The chain couples TRBV6-6 to TRBJ2-2; TRBD1 matches at 9 bases. With 6 bases clipped from V and 1 base from J, the junction kept 3 bases outside the gene matches. The CDR3 covers 15 residues. CDR1 is MNHNY and CDR2 is SVGAGI in the germline V gene (reference sequence). CDR3 region: CASRMGQGNTGELFF. CDR3 nucleotide sequence: TGTGCCAGCAGGATGGGACAGGGGAACACCGGGGAGCTGTTTTTT.

This chain links TRBV30 with TRBJ2-7; 7 positions match TRBD1. The junction had 1 base not matched to a gene; V was cut back by 2 bases and J by 0 bases. CDR3 length equals 13 residues. The germline V gene encodes CDR1 GTSNPN and CDR2 SVGIG (reference sequence). The CDR3 DNA is TGTGCCTGGAGTCGGGACAGCTCCTACGAGCAGTACTTC. This gives the protein CAWSRDSSYEQYF.

The chain joins TRBV2 to TRBJ1-1; tentatively, D is TRBD1 (6 bases). Trimming removed 2 bases from V and 3 bases from J, with 10 bases in between. The CDR3 spans 14 residues. Germline loops: CDR1 SNHLY, CDR2 FYNNEI. CDR3 bases: TGTGCCAGCAGTGAAACAGGGTTGCACACTGAAGCTTTCTTT. Protein product: CASSETGLHTEAFF.

The chain links TRBV27 to TRBJ1-5; D gene uncertain. The V gene's germline CDR1 is MNHEY and CDR2 SMNVEV (reference sequence). The CDR3 length is 14 residues. Trimming removed 0 bases at V and 3 bases at J, with 6 bases between. This CDR3 reads CASSLSGFNQPQHF. As DNA, the CDR3 is TGTGCCAGCAGTTTATCGGGCTTCAATCAGCCCCAGCATTTT.

J is TRBJ1-4 and V is TRBV27; 8 bases fit TRBD1. CDR3 length equals 12 residues. The germline gives CDR1 MNHEY, CDR2 SMNVEV (reference sequence). V lost 6 bases, J lost 10 bases, and 4 bases stayed unmatched. CDR3 sequence (DNA): TGTGCCAGCAGACAGGGGGAGGGAAAACTGTTTTTT. Translated: CASRQGEGKLFF.

The chain has TRBV7-3 and TRBJ2-5; no firm D call. The CDR3 is made up of 13 amino acids. The V end lost 2 bases, the J end lost 3 bases, and 7 bases lay between the germline ends. Germline V lookup: CDR1 SGHTA, CDR2 FQGTGA. CDR3 sequence reads: CASSLLRKETQYF. The CDR3 DNA reads as TGTGCCAGCAGCTTACTCAGAAAAGAGACCCAGTACTTC.

The rearrangement joins TRBV9 to TRBJ2-5; tentatively, D is TRBD2 (6 bases). The DNA end is a closer match to TRBJ2-7, so the J assignment may be wrong. This CDR3 is 16 amino acids long. Germline CDR1 is SGDLS and CDR2 is YYNGEE. The CDR3 region has the DNA TGTGCCAGCAGCGCCCGGGCGGGGCAGGGAGTCTACGAGCAGTACTTC. Residues: CASSARAGQGVYEQYF.

The chain employs TRBV19 and TRBJ2-1; TRBD2 matches at 9 bases. CDR3 size: 14 residues. Unmatched junction bases numbered 4, after V lost 5 bases and J lost 5 bases. Per germline, CDR1 LNHDA and CDR2 SQIVND (reference sequence). CDR3 residues: CASSFIAGDNEQFF. The CDR3, as DNA: TGTGCCAGTAGTTTCATAGCGGGGGACAATGAGCAGTTCTTC.

The CDR3 loop reads CASSLSAGVAGELFF. In DNA, the CDR3 is TGTGCCAGCAGCTTAAGTGCGGGAGTCGCGGGGGAGCTGTTTTTT. The chain couples TRBV7-9 to TRBJ2-2, with 7 bases aligning to TRBD2. V lost 2 bases, J lost 8 bases, and 8 bases stayed unmatched. Germline V gene lookup returns CDR1 SEHNR and CDR2 FQNEAQ (reference sequence). CDR3 length: 15 amino acids.

The rearrangement uses TRBV30 and TRBJ1-2, with D unclear. The germline gives CDR1 GTSNPN, CDR2 SVGIG (reference sequence). The CDR3 is 14 amino acids. The V and J ends lost 3 bases and 2 bases respectively, with 13 bases between them. CDR3 in amino acids: CAWSRSPQNYGYTF. CDR3 bases: TGTGCCTGGAGCCGATCACCCCAGAACTATGGCTACACCTTC.

The chain links TRBV5-5 to TRBJ1-1; D is unclear. The V gene's germline CDR1 is SGHKS and CDR2 YYEKEE (reference sequence). The CDR3 runs 15 residues. Trimming pared 0 bases from V and 0 bases from J, leaving 9 bases between. The CDR3 nucleotides read TGTGCCAGCAGCTTGGTACAGTTGGTGAACACTGAAGCTTTCTTT. Translating gives CASSLVQLVNTEAFF. Drawing the rest from reference TRBV5-5 and TRBJ1-1, the complete variable domain is DAGVTQSPTHLIKTRGQQVTLRCSPISGHKSVSWYQQVLGQGPQFIFQYYEKEERGRGNFPDRFSARQFPNYSSELNVNALLLGDSALYLCASSLVQLVNTEAFFGQGTRLTVV.

This clone was observed a handful of times. The rearrangement joins TRBV7-9 to TRBJ2-7, with 7 nucleotides matching TRBD1. Trimming removed 6 bases from V and 3 bases from J; junction bases left unmatched: 2. This CDR3 region has 12 residues. The germline V gene has CDR1 SEHNR and CDR2 FQNEAQ (reference sequence). For the CDR3, the DNA is TGTGCCAGCAGGGACAGGCTCTACGAGCAGTACTTC. It translates to CASRDRLYEQYF.

The rearrangement joins TRBV4-1 to TRBJ1-2; D may be TRBD1 (5 bases). Germline loops: CDR1 MGHRA, CDR2 YSYEKL. V shed 0 bases and J shed 4 bases, with 9 bases lying between them. The CDR3 spans 14 residues. CDR3 nucleotides: TGCGCCAGCAGCCAAGAAGGGGTTCGCTATGGCTACACCTTC. Its protein is CASSQEGVRYGYTF.

The rearrangement links TRBV7-9 to TRBJ2-2; TRBD1 matches at 7 bases. CDR1 is SEHNR, CDR2 FQNEAQ, per germline (reference sequence). Trimming cost V 8 bases and J 0 bases; bases outside gene matches: 3. The CDR3 spans 14 residues. CDR3 region: CASSGTANTGELFF. Written as DNA, the CDR3 is TGTGCCAGCTCGGGGACAGCGAACACCGGGGAGCTGTTTTTT.

This clone was seen only once. The chain links TRBV5-5 to TRBJ1-2, with 9 bases lining up with TRBD1. CDR1 and CDR2 from the germline V gene are SGHKS and YYEKEE (reference sequence). The length of the CDR3 is 16 residues. J was trimmed by 5 bases and V by 3 bases; bases with no gene match: 11. The CDR3: CASSSQLRGQGYGYTF. In DNA, the CDR3 is TGTGCCAGCAGCTCCCAGCTGAGGGGACAGGGATATGGCTACACCTTC.

The rearrangement uses TRBV2 and TRBJ1-5, with D hard to call. The CDR3 totals 12 residues. V shed 9 bases and J shed 4 bases, with 10 bases lying between them. Germline lookup yields CDR1 SNHLY and CDR2 FYNNEI. The CDR3 loop is CASTSGNQPQHF. In nucleotides, the CDR3 is TGTGCCAGTACCTCCGGGAATCAGCCCCAGCATTTT.

This chain links TRBV2 with TRBJ2-5, with D possibly being TRBD2 (6 bases). The germline V gene encodes CDR1 SNHLY and CDR2 FYNNEI. The CDR3 totals 14 residues. V dropped 6 bases and J dropped 1 base, with 12 bases sitting between them. The DNA of the CDR3 is TGTGCCAGCAGGGCGGGACCCCCCCAAGAGACCCAGTACTTC. Translation gives CASRAGPPQETQYF.

This chain joins TRBV29-1 and TRBJ2-3; TRBD1 aligns across 9 bases. V gave up 7 bases and J gave up 4 bases; unmatched junction bases: 9. The CDR3 runs 14 residues. CDR1 is SQVTM and CDR2 is ANQGSEA in the germline V gene. CDR3: CSASWTGEADTQYF. The DNA of the CDR3 is TGCAGCGCCTCATGGACAGGGGAGGCAGATACGCAGTATTTT.

This chain connects TRBV27 to TRBJ1-4; tentative D call: TRBD1 (5 bases). In germline, CDR1 is MNHEY, CDR2 SMNVEV (reference sequence). Trimming took off 0 bases at V and 8 bases at J, with 13 bases between the two ends. CDR3 size: 15 residues. DNA for the CDR3: TGTGCCAGCAGTTTATCCTTTCCGAAGGGGGAAAAACTGTTTTTT. Translating it yields CASSLSFPKGEKLFF.

This clone was recorded only once. The chain employs TRBV6-1 and TRBJ2-1, with D hard to call. The CDR3 spans 13 residues. The germline V gene encodes CDR1 MNHNS and CDR2 SASEGT. The V and J ends lost 5 bases and 0 bases respectively, with 5 bases between them. CDR3: CASSRDSYNEQFF. Written as DNA, the CDR3 is TGTGCCAGCAGTCGAGACTCCTACAATGAGCAGTTCTTC.

V usage is TRBV28 and J usage is TRBJ1-1; 7 bases fit TRBD1. CDR3 size: 14 residues. V lost 3 bases, J lost 4 bases, and 5 bases stayed unmatched. Germline CDR1 is MDHEN and CDR2 is SYDVKM. CDR3 protein: CASSFGGQSTEAFF. For the CDR3, the DNA is TGTGCCAGCAGTTTTGGGGGACAGTCCACTGAAGCTTTCTTT.

The CDR3 sequence: CASSRQTGTLIATEAFF. CDR3 coding DNA: TGTGCCAGCAGCCGGCAGACAGGTACTTTGATAGCCACTGAAGCTTTCTTT. V is TRBV5-4 and J is TRBJ1-1, with a possible D match to TRBD1 (6 bases). V was pared by 4 bases and J by 4 bases, with 23 bases between. This CDR3 has 17 residues. The germline V gene has CDR1 SGHNT and CDR2 YYREEE (reference sequence).